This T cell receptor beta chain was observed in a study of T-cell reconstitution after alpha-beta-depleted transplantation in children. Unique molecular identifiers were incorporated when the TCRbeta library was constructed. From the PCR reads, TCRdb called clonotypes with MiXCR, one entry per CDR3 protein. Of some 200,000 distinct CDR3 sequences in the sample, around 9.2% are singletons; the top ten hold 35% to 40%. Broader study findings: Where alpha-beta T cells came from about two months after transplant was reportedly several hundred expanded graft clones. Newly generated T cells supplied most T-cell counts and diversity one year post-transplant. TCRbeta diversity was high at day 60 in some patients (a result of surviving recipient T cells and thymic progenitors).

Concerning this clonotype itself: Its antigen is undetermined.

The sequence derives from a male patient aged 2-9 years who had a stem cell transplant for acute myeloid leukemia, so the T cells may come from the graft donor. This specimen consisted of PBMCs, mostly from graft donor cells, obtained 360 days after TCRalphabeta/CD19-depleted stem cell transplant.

The CDR3 sequence: CASSFHGDASTGGYTF. The CDR3 nucleotides are TGTGCCAGCAGCTTTCACGGCGACGCTTCGACTGGAGGCTACACCTTC. The J gene is TRBJ1-2, the V gene TRBV7-2; unclear D gene. Trimming left V 3 bases short and J 8 bases short, with 22 bases between. Germline V lookup: CDR1 SGHTA, CDR2 FQGNSA. CDR3 size: 16 residues. The whole variable domain, filled in from reference TRBV7-2 and TRBJ1-2, reads GAGVSQSPSNKVTEKGKDVELRCDPISGHTALYWYRQSLGQGLEFLIYFQGNSAPDKSGLPSDRFSAERTGGSVSTLTIQRTQQEDSAVYLCASSFHGDASTGGYTFGSGTRLTVV.